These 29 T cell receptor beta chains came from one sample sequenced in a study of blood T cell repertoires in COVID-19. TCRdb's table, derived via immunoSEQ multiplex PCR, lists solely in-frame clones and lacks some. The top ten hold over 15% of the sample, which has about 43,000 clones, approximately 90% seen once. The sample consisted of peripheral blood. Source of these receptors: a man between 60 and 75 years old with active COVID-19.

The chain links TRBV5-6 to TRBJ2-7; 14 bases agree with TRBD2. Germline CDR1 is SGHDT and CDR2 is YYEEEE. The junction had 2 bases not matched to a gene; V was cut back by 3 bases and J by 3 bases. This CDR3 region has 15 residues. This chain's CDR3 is CASSWGLAGDYEQYF. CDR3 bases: TGTGCCAGCAGCTGGGGACTAGCGGGGGACTACGAGCAGTACTTC.

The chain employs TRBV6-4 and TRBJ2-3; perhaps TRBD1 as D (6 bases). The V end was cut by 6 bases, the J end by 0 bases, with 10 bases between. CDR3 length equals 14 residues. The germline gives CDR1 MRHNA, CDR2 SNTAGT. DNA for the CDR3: TGTGCCAGCAGGCCGACAGGTAGCACAGATACGCAGTATTTT. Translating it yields CASRPTGSTDTQYF.

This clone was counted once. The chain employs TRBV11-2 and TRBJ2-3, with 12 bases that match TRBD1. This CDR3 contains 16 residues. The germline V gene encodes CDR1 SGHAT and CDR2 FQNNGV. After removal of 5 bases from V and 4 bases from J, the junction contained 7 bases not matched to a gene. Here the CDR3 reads CASSRRGTGGSDTQYF. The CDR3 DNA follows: TGTGCCAGCAGCCGAAGAGGGACAGGGGGCTCAGATACGCAGTATTTT.

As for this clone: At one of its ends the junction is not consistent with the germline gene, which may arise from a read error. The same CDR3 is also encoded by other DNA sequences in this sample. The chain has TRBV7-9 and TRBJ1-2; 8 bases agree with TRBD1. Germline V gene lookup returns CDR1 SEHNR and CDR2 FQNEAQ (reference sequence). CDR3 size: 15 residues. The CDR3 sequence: CASSLTRTGLYGYTF. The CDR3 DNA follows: TGCGCCAGCAGCTTGACTCGGACAGGGCTCTATGGCTACACCTTC.

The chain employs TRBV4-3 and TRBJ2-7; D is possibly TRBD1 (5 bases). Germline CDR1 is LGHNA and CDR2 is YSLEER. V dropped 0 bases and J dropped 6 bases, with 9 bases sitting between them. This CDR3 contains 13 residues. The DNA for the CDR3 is TGCGCCAGCAGCCAAGATAGACAGAGCGAGCAGTACTTC. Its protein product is CASSQDRQSEQYF.

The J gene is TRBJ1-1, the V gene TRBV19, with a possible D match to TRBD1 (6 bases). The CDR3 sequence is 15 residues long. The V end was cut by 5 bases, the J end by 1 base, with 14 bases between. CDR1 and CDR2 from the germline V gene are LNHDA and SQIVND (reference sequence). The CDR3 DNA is TGTGCCAGTAGTGCCTCGGGACAAGCGAACACTGAAGCTTTCTTT. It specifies CASSASGQANTEAFF.

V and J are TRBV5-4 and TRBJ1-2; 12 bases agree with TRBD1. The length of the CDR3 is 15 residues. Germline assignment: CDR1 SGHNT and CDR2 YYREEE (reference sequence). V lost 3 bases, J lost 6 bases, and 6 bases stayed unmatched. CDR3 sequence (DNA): TGTGCCAGCAGCTGGGGGGACAGGGGGCTTGATGGCTACACCTTC. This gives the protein CASSWGDRGLDGYTF.

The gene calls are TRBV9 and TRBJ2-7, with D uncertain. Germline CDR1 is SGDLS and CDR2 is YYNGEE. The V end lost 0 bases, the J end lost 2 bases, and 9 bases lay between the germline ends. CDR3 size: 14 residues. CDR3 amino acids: CASSVGQEPYEQYF. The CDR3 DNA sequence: TGTGCCAGCAGCGTAGGGCAGGAACCCTACGAGCAGTACTTC.

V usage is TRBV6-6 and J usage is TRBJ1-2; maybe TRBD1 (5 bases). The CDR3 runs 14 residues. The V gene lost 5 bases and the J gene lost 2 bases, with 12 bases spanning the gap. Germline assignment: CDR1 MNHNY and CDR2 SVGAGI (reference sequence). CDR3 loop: CASSAPGLNYGYTF. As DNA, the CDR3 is TGTGCCAGCAGTGCCCCGGGACTCAACTATGGCTACACCTTC.

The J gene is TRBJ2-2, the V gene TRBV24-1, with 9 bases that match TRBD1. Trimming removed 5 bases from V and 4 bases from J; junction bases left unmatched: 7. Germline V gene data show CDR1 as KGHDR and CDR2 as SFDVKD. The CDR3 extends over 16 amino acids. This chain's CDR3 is CATSVPGTGSTGELFF. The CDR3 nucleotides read TGTGCCACCAGTGTCCCCGGGACAGGGTCCACCGGGGAGCTGTTTTTT.

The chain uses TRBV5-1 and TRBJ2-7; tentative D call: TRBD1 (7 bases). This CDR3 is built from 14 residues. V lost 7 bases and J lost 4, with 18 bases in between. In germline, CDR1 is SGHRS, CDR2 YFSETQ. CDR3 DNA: TGCGCCAGCTCCCCAGGGGGGAAGGATTACGAGCAGTACTTC. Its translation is CASSPGGKDYEQYF. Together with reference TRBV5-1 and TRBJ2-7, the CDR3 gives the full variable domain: KAGVTQTPRYLIKTRGQQVTLSCSPISGHRSVSWYQQTPGQGLQFLFEYFSETQRNKGNFPGRFSGRQFSNSRSEMNVSTLELGDSALYLCASSPGGKDYEQYFGPGTRLTVT.

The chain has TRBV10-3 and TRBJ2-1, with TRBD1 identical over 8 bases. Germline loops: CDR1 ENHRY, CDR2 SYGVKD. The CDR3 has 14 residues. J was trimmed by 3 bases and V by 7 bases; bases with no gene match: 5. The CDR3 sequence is CAINGQGLYNEQFF. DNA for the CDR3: TGTGCCATCAACGGACAGGGCCTCTACAATGAGCAGTTCTTC.

The CDR3 spells CASSIGGGAFF. The CDR3, as DNA: TGTGCCAGTAGTATAGGAGGGGGAGCTTTCTTT. The chain recombines TRBV19 with TRBJ1-1; D may be TRBD1 (6 bases). Germline lookup yields CDR1 LNHDA and CDR2 SQIVND (reference sequence). V shed 1 base and J shed 10 bases, with 7 bases lying between them. This CDR3 has 11 residues.

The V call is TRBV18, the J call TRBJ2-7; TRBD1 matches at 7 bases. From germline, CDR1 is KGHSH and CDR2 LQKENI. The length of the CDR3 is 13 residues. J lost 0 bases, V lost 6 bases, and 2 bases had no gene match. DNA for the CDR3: TGTGCCAGCTCGTCAGGGGGCTCCTACGAGCAGTACTTC. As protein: CASSSGGSYEQYF.

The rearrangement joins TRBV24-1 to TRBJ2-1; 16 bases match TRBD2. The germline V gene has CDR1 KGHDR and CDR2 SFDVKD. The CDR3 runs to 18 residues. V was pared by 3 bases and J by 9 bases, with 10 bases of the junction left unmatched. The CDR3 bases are TGTGCCACCAGTGATACCGGGACTAGCGGGGGGGCGTTTGGTGAGCAGTTCTTC. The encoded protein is CATSDTGTSGGAFGEQFF.

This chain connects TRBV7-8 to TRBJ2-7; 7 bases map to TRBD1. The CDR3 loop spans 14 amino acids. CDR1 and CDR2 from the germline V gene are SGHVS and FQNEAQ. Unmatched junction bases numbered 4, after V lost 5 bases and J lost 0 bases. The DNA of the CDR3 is TGTGCCAGCAGCCCCCGGACAGGCTCCTACGAGCAGTACTTC. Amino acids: CASSPRTGSYEQYF.

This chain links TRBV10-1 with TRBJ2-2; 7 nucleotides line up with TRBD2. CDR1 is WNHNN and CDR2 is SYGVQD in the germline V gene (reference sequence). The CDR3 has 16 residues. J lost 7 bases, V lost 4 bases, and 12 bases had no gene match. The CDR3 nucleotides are TGCGCCAGCAGTGCGACTAGCCTGATAAACGACGGGGAGCTGTTTTTT. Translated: CASSATSLINDGELFF.

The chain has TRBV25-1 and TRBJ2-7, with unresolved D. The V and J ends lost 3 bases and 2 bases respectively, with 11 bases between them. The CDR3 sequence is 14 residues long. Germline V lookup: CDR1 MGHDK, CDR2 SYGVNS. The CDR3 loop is CASSDPVFPYEQYF. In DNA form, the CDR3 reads TGTGCCAGCAGTGACCCCGTTTTCCCCTACGAGCAGTACTTC.

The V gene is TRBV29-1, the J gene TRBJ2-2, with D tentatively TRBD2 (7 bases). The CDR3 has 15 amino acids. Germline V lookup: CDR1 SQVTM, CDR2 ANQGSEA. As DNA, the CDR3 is TGCAGACATAATGGGAGGGGGGAAAACACCGGGGAGCTGTTTTTT. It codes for CRHNGRGENTGELFF.

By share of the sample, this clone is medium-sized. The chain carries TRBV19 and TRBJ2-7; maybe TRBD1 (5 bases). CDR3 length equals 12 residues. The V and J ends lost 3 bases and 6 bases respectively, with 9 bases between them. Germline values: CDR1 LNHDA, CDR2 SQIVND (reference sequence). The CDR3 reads CASSIPQGEQYF. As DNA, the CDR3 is TGTGCCAGTAGTATCCCCCAGGGCGAGCAGTACTTC. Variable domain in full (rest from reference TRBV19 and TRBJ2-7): DGGITQSPKYLFRKEGQNVTLSCEQNLNHDAMYWYRQDPGQGLRLIYYSQIVNDFQKGDIAEGYSVSREKKESFPLTVTSAQKNPTAFYLCASSIPQGEQYFGPGTRLTVT.

The CDR3 DNA follows: TGTGCCAGCAGCTTGGAGCCCAGGGGGTCCAACACTGAAGCTTTCTTT. This gives the protein CASSLEPRGSNTEAFF. The rearrangement uses TRBV7-3 and TRBJ1-1; 7 bases match TRBD1. Trimming at V came to 3 bases and at J to 2 bases, leaving 9 bases not matched to a gene. Germline V gene data show CDR1 as SGHTA and CDR2 as FQGTGA. The CDR3 extends over 16 amino acids.

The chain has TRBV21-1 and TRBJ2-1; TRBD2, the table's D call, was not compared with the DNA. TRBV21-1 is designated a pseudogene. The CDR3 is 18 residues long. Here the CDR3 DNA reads TGTGCCAGCAGCACAAGACTAGCGGGAGAGACCTCAACCAATGAGCAGTTCTTC. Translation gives CASSTRLAGETSTNEQFF.

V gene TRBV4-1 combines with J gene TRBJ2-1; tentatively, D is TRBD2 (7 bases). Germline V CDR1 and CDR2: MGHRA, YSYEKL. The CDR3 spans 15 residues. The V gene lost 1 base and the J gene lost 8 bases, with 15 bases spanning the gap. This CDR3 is CASSQAGGAKDEQFF. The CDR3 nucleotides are TGCGCCAGCAGCCAAGCGGGGGGCGCGAAGGATGAGCAGTTCTTC.

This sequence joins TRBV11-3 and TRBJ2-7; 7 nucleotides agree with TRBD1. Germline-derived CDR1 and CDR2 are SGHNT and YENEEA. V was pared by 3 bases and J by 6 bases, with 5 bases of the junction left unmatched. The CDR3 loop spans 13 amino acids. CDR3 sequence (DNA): TGTGCCAGCAGCTTGGACAGGACGGGCGAGCAGTACTTC. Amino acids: CASSLDRTGEQYF.

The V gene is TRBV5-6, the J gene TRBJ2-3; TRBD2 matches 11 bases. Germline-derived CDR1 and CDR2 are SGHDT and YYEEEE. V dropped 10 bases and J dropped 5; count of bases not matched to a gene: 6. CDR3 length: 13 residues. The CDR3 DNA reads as TGTGCCGCGACTAGCGGGAAGGAAGATACGCAGTATTTT. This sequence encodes CAATSGKEDTQYF.

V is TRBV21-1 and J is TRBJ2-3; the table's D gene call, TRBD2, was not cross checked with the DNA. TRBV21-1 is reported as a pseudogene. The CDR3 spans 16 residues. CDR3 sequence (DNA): TGTGCCAGCAACCACCCGTCGGGGTCGGACACAGATACGCAGTATTTT. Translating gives CASNHPSGSDTDTQYF.

The CDR3 loop is CASSRTSSTGRGYTF. CDR3 nucleotides: TGTGCCAGCAGCCGAACCTCATCTACAGGGCGAGGCTACACCTTC. The chain is built from TRBV7-9 and TRBJ1-2; D perhaps matches TRBD1 (6 bases). Germline V gene lookup returns CDR1 SEHNR and CDR2 FQNEAQ (reference sequence). The V and J ends lost 5 bases and 8 bases respectively, with 21 bases between them. The CDR3 loop spans 15 amino acids. Combining the CDR3 with reference TRBV7-9 and TRBJ1-2 gives the whole variable domain DTGVSQNPRHKITKRGQNVTFRCDPISEHNRLYWYRQTLGQGPEFLTYFQNEAQLEKSRLLSDRFSAERPKGSFSTLEIQRTEQGDSAMYLCASSRTSSTGRGYTFGSGTRLTVV.

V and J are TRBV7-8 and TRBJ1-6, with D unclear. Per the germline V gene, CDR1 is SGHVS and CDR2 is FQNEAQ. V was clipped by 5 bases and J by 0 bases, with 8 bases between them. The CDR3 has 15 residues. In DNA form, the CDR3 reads TGTGCCAGCAGCGAACAGAGCTCCTATAATTCACCCCTCCACTTT. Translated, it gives CASSEQSSYNSPLHF. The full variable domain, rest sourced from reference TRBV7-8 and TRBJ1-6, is GAGVSQSPRYKVAKRGQDVALRCDPISGHVSLFWYQQALGQGPEFLTYFQNEAQLDKSGLPSDRFFAERPEGSVSTLKIQRTQQEDSAVYLCASSEQSSYNSPLHFGNGTRLTVT.

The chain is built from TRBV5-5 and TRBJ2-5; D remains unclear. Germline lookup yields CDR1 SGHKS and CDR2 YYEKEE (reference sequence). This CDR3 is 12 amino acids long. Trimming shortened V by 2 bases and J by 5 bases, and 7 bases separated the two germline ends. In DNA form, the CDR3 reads TGTGCCAGCAGCTTTCGCCGGGAGACCCAGTACTTC. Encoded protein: CASSFRRETQYF.